The clone carrying this T cell receptor (beta chain) was detected many times. For the diagnoses, clinical symptoms, serum thyroxine and TRAb, thyroid ultrasound and orbital computed tomography were used. These data originate in a study of T cells in Graves' hyperthyroidism and ophthalmopathy. It was RNA transcripts that yielded the amplified TCR beta CDR3 regions. In the first-round RT-PCR of the TCR CDR3, the HTBI primer set was used. In TCRdb, the multiplex PCR reads were re-called with MiXCR into one record per CDR3 protein. This sample has more than 500,000 distinct CDR3 sequences; under 60% occur once, and the top ten carry around 20%. Trimming took 6 bases from V and 3 from J; bases not matched to a gene: 10. Germline V gene lookup returns CDR1 SNHLY and CDR2 FYNNEI. This CDR3 has 16 residues.

This receptor was taken from an adult woman with Graves' disease, either hyperthyroidism or ophthalmopathy (not recorded which). The sample taken for sequencing was peripheral blood or thyroid tissue (not recorded which). The chain combines TRBV2 with TRBJ1-5, with TRBD1 identical over 8 bases. The DNA of the CDR3 is TGTGCCAGCAGGGGAAGGACAGGGCAAAACAATCAGCCCCAGCATTTT. Translated, it gives CASRGRTGQNNQPQHF.